The rows below give T cell receptor beta chains drawn from one sample of a study of T cells in Graves' hyperthyroidism and ophthalmopathy. TCRdb re-analysed the multiplex PCR reads in MiXCR, keeping a single row per CDR3 protein. This sample has 500,000 to 550,000 distinct CDR3 sequences, with 20% found just once. The sequenced sample was blood. Receptor source: a man aged 40-55 years with Graves' ophthalmopathy. CDR3s include the opening cysteine and the closing phenylalanine or tryptophan.

length	V	CDR3
14	TRBV20-1	CSASPIQVYGELFF
12	TRBV6-5	CASSSGQTEAFF
14	TRBV19	CASSIAAGRREAFF
16	TRBV5-1	CASSLAGGGFSTEAFF
15	TRBV6-1	CASSRQGARSDTQYF
18	TRBV10-3	CAISVWGLAGGSYNEQFF
14	TRBV3-1	CASSQDQRAYGYTF
15	TRBV6-1	CASIQGEGGNQPQHF
15	TRBV12-3/TRBV12-4	CASSPRGQATYEQYF
15	TRBV27	CASSLSNQGAYEQYF
16	TRBV5-5	CASSFNPGQGNSPLHF
18	TRBV20-1	CSARDLRERHSGANVLTF
14	TRBV28	CASTMTSGSHEQFF
14	TRBV2	CASRGLGLGDEQFF
16	TRBV9	CASSVGEGHPNQPQHF